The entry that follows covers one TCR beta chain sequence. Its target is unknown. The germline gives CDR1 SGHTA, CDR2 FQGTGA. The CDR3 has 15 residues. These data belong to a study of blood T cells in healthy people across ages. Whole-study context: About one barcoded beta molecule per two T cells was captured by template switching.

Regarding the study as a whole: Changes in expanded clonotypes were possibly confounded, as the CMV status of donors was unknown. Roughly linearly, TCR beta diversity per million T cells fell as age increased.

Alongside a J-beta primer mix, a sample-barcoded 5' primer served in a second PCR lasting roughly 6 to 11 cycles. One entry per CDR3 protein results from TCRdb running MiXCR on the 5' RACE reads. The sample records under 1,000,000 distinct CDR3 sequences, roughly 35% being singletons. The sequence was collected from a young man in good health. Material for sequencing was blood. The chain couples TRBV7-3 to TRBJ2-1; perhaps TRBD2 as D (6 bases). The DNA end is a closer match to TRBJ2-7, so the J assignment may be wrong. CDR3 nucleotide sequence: TGTGCCAGCAGCCGCGGGACGAGCTCCTACAATGAGCAGTACTTC. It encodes CASSRGTSSYNEQYF.